This T cell receptor (beta chain) was observed in a study of T cell changes during pregnancy in multiple sclerosis. TCRdb's copy holds only in-frame clones and misses some; the assay was immunoSEQ multiplex PCR. The sample lists under 90,000 clones; about 92% were seen once. This CDR3 region has 15 residues. The germline V gene has CDR1 MGHDK and CDR2 SYGVNS. J was trimmed by 6 bases and V by 4 bases; bases with no gene match: 8. The chain couples TRBV25-1 to TRBJ2-7, with TRBD2 matching over 11 bases. The sequenced sample was peripheral blood, obtained in the second trimester of pregnancy. This clonotype was sampled from a female donor in good health, enrolled as a control in a pregnancy study. The CDR3, as DNA: TGTGCCAGCAGTGCCACTAGCGGGAGAAGTGCCGAGCAGTACTTC. Its protein product is CASSATSGRSAEQYF.